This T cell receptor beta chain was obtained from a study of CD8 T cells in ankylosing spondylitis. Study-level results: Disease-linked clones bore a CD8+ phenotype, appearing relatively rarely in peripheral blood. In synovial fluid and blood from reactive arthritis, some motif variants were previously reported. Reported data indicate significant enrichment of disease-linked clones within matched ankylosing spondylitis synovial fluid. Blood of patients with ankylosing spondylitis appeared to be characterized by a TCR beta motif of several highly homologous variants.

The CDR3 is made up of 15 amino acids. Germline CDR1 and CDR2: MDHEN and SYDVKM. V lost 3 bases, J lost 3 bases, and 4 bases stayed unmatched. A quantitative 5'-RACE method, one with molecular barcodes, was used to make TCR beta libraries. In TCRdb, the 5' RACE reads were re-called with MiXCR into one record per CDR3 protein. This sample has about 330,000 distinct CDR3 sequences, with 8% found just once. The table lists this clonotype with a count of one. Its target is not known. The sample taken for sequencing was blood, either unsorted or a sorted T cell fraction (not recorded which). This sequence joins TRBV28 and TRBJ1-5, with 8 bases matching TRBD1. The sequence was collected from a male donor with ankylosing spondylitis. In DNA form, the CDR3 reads TGTGCCAGCAGTTTCCAGGACAGGGTCAATCAGCCCCAGCATTTT. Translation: CASSFQDRVNQPQHF.